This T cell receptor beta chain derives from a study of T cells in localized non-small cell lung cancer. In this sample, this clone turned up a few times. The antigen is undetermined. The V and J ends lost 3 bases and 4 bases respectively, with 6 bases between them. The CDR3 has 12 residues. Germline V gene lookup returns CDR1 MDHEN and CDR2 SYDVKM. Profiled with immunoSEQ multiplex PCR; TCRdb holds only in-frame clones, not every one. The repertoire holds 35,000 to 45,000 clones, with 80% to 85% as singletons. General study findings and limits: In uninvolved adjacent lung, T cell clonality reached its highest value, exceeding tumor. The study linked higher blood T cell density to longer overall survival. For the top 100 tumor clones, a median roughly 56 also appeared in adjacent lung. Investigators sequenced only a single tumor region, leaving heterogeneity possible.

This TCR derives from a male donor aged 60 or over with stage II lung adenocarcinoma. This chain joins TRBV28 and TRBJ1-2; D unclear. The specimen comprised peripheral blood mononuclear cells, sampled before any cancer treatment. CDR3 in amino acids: CASSFQTYGYTF. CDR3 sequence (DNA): TGTGCCAGCAGTTTCCAGACCTATGGCTACACCTTC.